One and the same sample provided the 11 T cell receptor beta chains below, sequenced in a study of OX40 agonist ivuxolimab in advanced cancers. Measured with immunoSEQ multiplex PCR; TCRdb has only the in-frame clones, and not every one. The sample lists over 85,000 clones; roughly 85% were seen once. The starting material was CD4+ or CD8+ T cells sorted from blood, obtained in a trial of the OX40 agonist ivuxolimab. The source of these receptors is an adult with an advanced solid tumor such as melanoma, head and neck, liver or kidney cancer.

The CDR3: CASTGWGVMDRGRLDTEAFF. CDR3 coding DNA: TGCGCCAGCACCGGATGGGGTGTAATGGACAGGGGGCGTTTGGACACTGAAGCTTTCTTT. This rearrangement joins TRBV10-2 to TRBJ1-1; TRBD1 matches at 11 bases. The length of the CDR3 is 20 residues. V was pared by 7 bases and J by 3 bases, with 22 bases of the junction left unmatched. Germline V lookup: CDR1 WSHSY, CDR2 SAAADI.

This sequence joins TRBV9 and TRBJ2-3; D is possibly TRBD2 (5 bases). Germline V gene sequence: CDR1 SGDLS, CDR2 YYNGEE. V was trimmed by 0 bases and J by 3 bases, leaving 8 bases between them. This CDR3 spans 14 amino acids. CDR3 residues: CASSVDGVTDTQYF. The CDR3 DNA follows: TGTGCCAGCAGCGTAGACGGGGTAACAGATACGCAGTATTTT.

V and J are TRBV18 and TRBJ1-1; D is unresolved. Between the trimmed V and J ends, which lost 2 bases and 10 bases, there was a span of 11 bases. CDR3 length: 12 residues. Germline V gene sequence: CDR1 KGHSH, CDR2 LQKENI. The CDR3 region is CASSPSASGAFF. The CDR3 DNA follows: TGTGCCAGCTCACCATCGGCCTCGGGAGCTTTCTTT.

The V call is TRBV5-1, the J call TRBJ1-2; D uncertain. This CDR3 has 14 residues. V was trimmed by 0 bases and J by 2 bases, leaving 8 bases between them. Germline V gene lookup returns CDR1 SGHRS and CDR2 YFSETQ. CDR3: CASSLDTANYGYTF. As DNA, the CDR3 is TGCGCCAGCAGCTTGGATACAGCGAACTATGGCTACACCTTC.

In this sample, this clone turned up once. The chain recombines TRBV7-2 with TRBJ2-2; D is tentatively TRBD1 or TRBD2 (5 bases each). Deletions cut 4 bases from V and 5 bases from J, with 14 bases between. The CDR3 spans 15 residues. Germline V lookup: CDR1 SGHTA, CDR2 FQGNSA. The CDR3: CASSSSQGETGELFF. The CDR3 DNA sequence: TGTGCCAGCAGCTCGAGCCAGGGAGAGACCGGGGAGCTGTTTTTT.

The chain is built from TRBV5-8 and TRBJ1-1; 10 bases are a match to TRBD1. CDR1 and CDR2 (germline): SGHTS, YDEGEE. The CDR3 has 14 residues. V gave up 4 bases and J gave up 5 bases; unmatched junction bases: 5. Here the CDR3 reads CASSNRDRGTEAFF. DNA for the CDR3: TGTGCCAGCAGCAACCGGGACAGGGGTACTGAAGCTTTCTTT.

The chain couples TRBV6-5 to TRBJ1-4; D possibly corresponds to TRBD1 (6 bases). The CDR3 has 12 amino acids. CDR1 is MNHEY and CDR2 is SVGAGI in the germline V gene. V shed 9 bases and J shed 8 bases, with 13 bases lying between them. DNA of the CDR3: TGTGCCAGTAAAACAGGGAACGAAAAACTGTTTTTT. Translation gives CASKTGNEKLFF.

This chain links TRBV5-1 with TRBJ2-3; D may correspond to TRBD1 or TRBD2 (6 bases each). V lost 4 bases, J lost 5 bases, and 20 bases lay in between. Germline loops: CDR1 SGHRS, CDR2 YFSETQ. The CDR3 runs 16 residues. This CDR3 reads CASSPRSGGPGDTQYF. The CDR3, as DNA: TGCGCCAGCAGCCCACGGAGTGGGGGGCCGGGAGATACGCAGTATTTT.

The chain links TRBV13 to TRBJ1-2, with D maybe TRBD1 (6 bases). CDR3 length: 14 residues. CDR1 and CDR2 (germline): PRHDT, FYEKMQ (reference sequence). V was pared by 5 bases and J by 4 bases, with 14 bases between. CDR3 in amino acids: CASSKFGQFYGYTF. The CDR3 region has the DNA TGTGCCAGCAGCAAATTCGGACAGTTCTATGGCTACACCTTC. Full variable domain (missing parts from reference TRBV13 and TRBJ1-2): AAGVIQSPRHLIKEKRETATLKCYPIPRHDTVYWYQQGPGQDPQFLISFYEKMQSDKGSIPDRFSAQQFSDYHSELNMSSLELGDSALYFCASSKFGQFYGYTFGSGTRLTVV.

V usage is TRBV19 and J usage is TRBJ1-1; 9 nucleotides agree with TRBD1. Germline CDR1 and CDR2: LNHDA and SQIVND (reference sequence). The junction had 6 bases not matched to a gene; V was cut back by 6 bases and J by 1 base. The CDR3 totals 15 residues. This CDR3 is CASRRGQGQNTEAFF. In DNA, the CDR3 is TGTGCCAGTAGAAGGGGACAGGGCCAGAACACTGAAGCTTTCTTT.

This clone has only a few counts. V gene TRBV4-1 combines with J gene TRBJ1-1, with a possible D match to TRBD1 (6 bases). The CDR3 consists of 15 residues. The ends were cut back, 3 bases at V and 0 bases at J, with 11 bases in the middle. Germline-derived CDR1 and CDR2 are MGHRA and YSYEKL. For the CDR3, the DNA is TGCGCCAGCAGCCACCCGACAGGACTGAACACTGAAGCTTTCTTT. The encoded protein is CASSHPTGLNTEAFF.